A single T cell receptor (beta chain) is shown here with its context. The data stem from a study of blood T cell repertoires in COVID-19. Generated by immunoSEQ multiplex PCR, the TCRdb table keeps only in-frame clones and is missing some. Of about 260,000 clones listed, 91% are singletons. This CDR3 spans 15 amino acids. V lost 5 bases, J lost 4 bases, and 17 bases lay in between. Germline lookup yields CDR1 LGHNT and CDR2 FRNRAP. The chain carries TRBV12-5 and TRBJ1-1; D gene ambiguous. The sequence was obtained from a person between 18 and 35 years old with COVID-19, enrolled during active disease. What was sequenced was peripheral blood. In nucleotides, the CDR3 is TGTGCTAGTGGTCCCGCCGGCAGGAGCGGCACTGAAGCTTTCTTT. As protein: CASGPAGRSGTEAFF.